This record concerns one T cell receptor beta chain sequence. Its antigen is still unknown. The data originate from a study of cytomegalovirus exposure and HLA in healthy donors. Study-wide results and limits: Researchers counted some 150 TCR beta chains as cytomegalovirus-associated.

Trimming pared 3 bases from V and 5 bases from J, leaving 14 bases between. The CDR3 contains 15 residues. The V gene's germline CDR1 is KGHSH and CDR2 LQKENI. In the PCR, 60 Vbeta and 13 Jbeta primers were used. TCRdb's copy holds only in-frame clones and misses some; the assay was immunoSEQ multiplex PCR. Of some 190,000 clones listed, more than 65% are singletons. The sequence came from a woman under 40 in good health and CMV-seropositive. This chain connects TRBV18 to TRBJ1-5; D call uncertain. Source material: PBMCs. The CDR3 region is CASSPDGRADQPQHF. The CDR3, as DNA: TGTGCCAGCTCACCCGACGGGAGAGCGGATCAGCCCCAGCATTTT. Drawing the rest from reference TRBV18 and TRBJ1-5, the complete variable domain is NAGVMQNPRHLVRRRGQEARLRCSPMKGHSHVYWYRQLPEEGLKFMVYLQKENIIDESGMPKERFSAEFPKEGPSILRIQQVVRGDSAAYFCASSPDGRADQPQHFGDGTRLSIL.